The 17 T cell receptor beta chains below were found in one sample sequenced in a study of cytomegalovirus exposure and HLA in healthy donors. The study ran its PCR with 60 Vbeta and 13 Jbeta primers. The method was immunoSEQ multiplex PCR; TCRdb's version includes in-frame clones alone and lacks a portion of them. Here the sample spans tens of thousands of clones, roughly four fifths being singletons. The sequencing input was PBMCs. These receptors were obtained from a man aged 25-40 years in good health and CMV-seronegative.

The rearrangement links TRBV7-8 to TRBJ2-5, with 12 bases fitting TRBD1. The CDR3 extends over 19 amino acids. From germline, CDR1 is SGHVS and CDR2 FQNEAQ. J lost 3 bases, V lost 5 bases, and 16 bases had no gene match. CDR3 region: CASSRLPHPGQGAKETQYF. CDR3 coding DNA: TGTGCCAGCAGCCGGTTACCCCACCCGGGACAGGGGGCAAAAGAGACCCAGTACTTC.

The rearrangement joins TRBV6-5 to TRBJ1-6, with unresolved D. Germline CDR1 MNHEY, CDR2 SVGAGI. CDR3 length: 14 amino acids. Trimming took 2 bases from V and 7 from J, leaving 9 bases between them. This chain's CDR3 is CASSYGPVNSPLHF. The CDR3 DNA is TGTGCCAGCAGTTACGGGCCAGTCAATTCACCCCTCCACTTT.

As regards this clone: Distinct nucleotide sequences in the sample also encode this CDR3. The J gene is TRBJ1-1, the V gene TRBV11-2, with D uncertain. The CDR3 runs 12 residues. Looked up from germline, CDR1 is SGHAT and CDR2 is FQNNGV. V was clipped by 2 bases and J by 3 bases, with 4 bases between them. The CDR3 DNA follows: TGTGCCAGCAGCTTACAGGACACTGAAGCTTTCTTT. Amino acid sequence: CASSLQDTEAFF.

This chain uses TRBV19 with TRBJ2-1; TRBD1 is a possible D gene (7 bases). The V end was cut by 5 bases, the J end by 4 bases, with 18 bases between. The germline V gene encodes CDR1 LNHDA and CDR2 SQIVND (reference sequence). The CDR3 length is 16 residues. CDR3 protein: CASSPLRGALYNEQFF. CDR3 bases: TGTGCCAGTAGTCCGCTCAGGGGGGCTTTGTACAATGAGCAGTTCTTC.

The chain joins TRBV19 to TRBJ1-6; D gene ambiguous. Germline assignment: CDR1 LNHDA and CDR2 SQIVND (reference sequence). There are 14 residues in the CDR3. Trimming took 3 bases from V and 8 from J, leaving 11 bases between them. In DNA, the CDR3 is TGTGCCAGTAGTATCCCCCCCCCGGATTCACCCCTCCACTTT. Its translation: CASSIPPPDSPLHF. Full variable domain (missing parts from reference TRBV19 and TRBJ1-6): DGGITQSPKYLFRKEGQNVTLSCEQNLNHDAMYWYRQDPGQGLRLIYYSQIVNDFQKGDIAEGYSVSREKKESFPLTVTSAQKNPTAFYLCASSIPPPDSPLHFGNGTRLTVT.

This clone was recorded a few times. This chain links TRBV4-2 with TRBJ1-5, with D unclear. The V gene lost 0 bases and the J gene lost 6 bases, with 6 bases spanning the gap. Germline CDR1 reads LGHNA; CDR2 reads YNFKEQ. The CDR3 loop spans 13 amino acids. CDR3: CASSQDTGQPQHF. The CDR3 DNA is TGTGCCAGCAGCCAAGATACGGGTCAGCCCCAGCATTTT.

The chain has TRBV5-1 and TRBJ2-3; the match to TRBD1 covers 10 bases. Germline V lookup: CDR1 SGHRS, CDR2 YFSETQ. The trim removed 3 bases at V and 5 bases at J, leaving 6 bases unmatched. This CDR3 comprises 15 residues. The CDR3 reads CASSSGDRGRDTQYF. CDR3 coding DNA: TGCGCCAGCAGCTCCGGGGACAGGGGCAGAGATACGCAGTATTTT. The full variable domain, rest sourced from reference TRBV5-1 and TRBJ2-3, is KAGVTQTPRYLIKTRGQQVTLSCSPISGHRSVSWYQQTPGQGLQFLFEYFSETQRNKGNFPGRFSGRQFSNSRSEMNVSTLELGDSALYLCASSSGDRGRDTQYFGPGTRLTVL.

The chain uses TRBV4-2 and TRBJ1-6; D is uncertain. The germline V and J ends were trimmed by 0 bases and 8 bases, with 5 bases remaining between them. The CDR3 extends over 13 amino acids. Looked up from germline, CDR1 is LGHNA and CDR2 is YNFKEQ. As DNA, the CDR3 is TGTGCCAGCAGCCAAGAAGAGGATTCACCCCTCCACTTT. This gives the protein CASSQEEDSPLHF.

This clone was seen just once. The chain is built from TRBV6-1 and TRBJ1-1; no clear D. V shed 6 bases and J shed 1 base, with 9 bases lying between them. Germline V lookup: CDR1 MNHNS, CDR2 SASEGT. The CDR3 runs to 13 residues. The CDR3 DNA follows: TGTGCCAGCAGGTCCTCGGGGAACACTGAAGCTTTCTTT. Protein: CASRSSGNTEAFF.

The chain's CDR3 is CASSYGYGSYEQYF. The CDR3 DNA reads TGCGCCAGCAGCTACGGATACGGGTCCTACGAGCAGTACTTC. This chain joins TRBV5-1 and TRBJ2-7, with D uncertain. The CDR3 is 14 amino acids. Trimming stripped 3 bases from V and 1 base from J, with 11 bases between. Germline CDR1 is SGHRS and CDR2 is YFSETQ.

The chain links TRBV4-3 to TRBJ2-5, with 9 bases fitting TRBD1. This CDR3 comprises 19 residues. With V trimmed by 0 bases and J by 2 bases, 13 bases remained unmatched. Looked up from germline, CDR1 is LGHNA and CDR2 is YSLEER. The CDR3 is CASSQDPPHGQGWQETQYF. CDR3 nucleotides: TGCGCCAGCAGCCAAGATCCCCCCCACGGACAGGGGTGGCAAGAGACCCAGTACTTC.

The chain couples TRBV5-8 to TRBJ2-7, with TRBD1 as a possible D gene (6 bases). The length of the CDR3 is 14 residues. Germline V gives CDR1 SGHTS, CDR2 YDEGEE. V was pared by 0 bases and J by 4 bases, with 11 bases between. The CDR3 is CASSLVGHNYEQYF. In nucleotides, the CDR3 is TGTGCCAGCAGCTTGGTGGGACACAATTACGAGCAGTACTTC. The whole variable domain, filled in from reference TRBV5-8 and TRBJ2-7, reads EAGVTQSPTHLIKTRGQQATLRCSPISGHTSVYWYQQALGLGLQFLLWYDEGEERNRGNFPPRFSGRQFPNYSSELNVNALELEDSALYLCASSLVGHNYEQYFGPGTRLTVT.

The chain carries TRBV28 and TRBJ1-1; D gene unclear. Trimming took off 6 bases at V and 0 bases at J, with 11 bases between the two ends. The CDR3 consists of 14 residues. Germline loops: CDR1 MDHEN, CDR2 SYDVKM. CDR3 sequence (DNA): TGTGCCAGCAGCGGAACAGCTCTGAACACTGAAGCTTTCTTT. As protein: CASSGTALNTEAFF.

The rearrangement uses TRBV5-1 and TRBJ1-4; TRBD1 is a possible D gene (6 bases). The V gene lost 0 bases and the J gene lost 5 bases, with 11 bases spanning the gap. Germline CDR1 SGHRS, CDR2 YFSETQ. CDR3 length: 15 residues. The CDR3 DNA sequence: TGCGCCAGCAGCTTGGGGGACACATACAATGAAAAACTGTTTTTT. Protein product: CASSLGDTYNEKLFF.

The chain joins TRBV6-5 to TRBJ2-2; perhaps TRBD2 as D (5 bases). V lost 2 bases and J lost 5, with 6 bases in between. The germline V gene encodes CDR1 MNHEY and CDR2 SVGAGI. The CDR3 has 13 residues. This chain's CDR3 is CASSYGGTGELFF. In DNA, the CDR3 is TGTGCCAGCAGTTACGGAGGAACCGGGGAGCTGTTTTTT.

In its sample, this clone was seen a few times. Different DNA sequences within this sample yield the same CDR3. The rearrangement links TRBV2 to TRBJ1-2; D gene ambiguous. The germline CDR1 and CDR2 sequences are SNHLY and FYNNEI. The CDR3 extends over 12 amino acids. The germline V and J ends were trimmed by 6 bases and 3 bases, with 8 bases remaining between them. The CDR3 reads CASRREDYGYTF. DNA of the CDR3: TGTGCCAGCAGGAGAGAGGACTATGGCTACACCTTC. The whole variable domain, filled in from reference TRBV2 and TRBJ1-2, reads EPEVTQTPSHQVTQMGQEVILRCVPISNHLYFYWYRQILGQKVEFLVSFYNNEISEKSEIFDDQFSVERPDGSNFTLKIRSTKLEDSAMYFCASRREDYGYTFGSGTRLTVV.

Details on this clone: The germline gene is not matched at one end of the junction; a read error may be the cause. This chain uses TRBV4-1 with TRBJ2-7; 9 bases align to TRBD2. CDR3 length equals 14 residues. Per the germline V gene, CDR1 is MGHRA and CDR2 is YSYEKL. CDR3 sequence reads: CASSSRGGLDEQYF. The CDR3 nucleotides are TGTGCCAGCAGCTCGCGGGGGGGCCTCGACGAGCAGTACTTC.